This T cell receptor beta chain was identified during a study of vaccination and CD4 T cells after COVID-19 (dated 2022 in TCRdb). Looking at the study overall: SARS-CoV-2 positivity had been established in the convalescent patients by nasal swab PCR, and mild disease was recorded in under ten of these patients and severe disease in one. The convalescent cohort included six males and four females, with two Hispanic individuals, seven Caucasians, two Asians and one multiracial person. Each participant got two doses of either the Pfizer-BioNTech BNT162b2 vaccine (n=8) or the Moderna mRNA-1273 vaccine (n=2). Post-COVID blood samples from convalescent patients were collected a median of around 100 days after diagnosis, with a range of roughly 30 to 170 days. Post-vaccine blood samples were obtained a median of about 70 days after the second vaccine dose, with a range of 14 to 241 days. Culture stimuli were overlapping spike peptide pools from SARS-CoV-2 and from the common cold coronaviruses HCoV-NL63, HCoV-OC43 and HCoV-229E. In control cultures, a CEFX viral epitope pool was used as positive control, an HIV-1 Nef peptide pool was used as negative control, or no peptide was added. In 10 COVID-19 convalescent patients and a few infection-naive healthy vaccine recipients, the spike-specific CD4+ TCR repertoire before mRNA vaccination was compared with the repertoire after mRNA vaccination. Broad study findings and their caveats: In convalescent patients, nearly all vaccine-specific clones (304 of 307) were found to be mono-reactive for SARS-CoV-2 spike rather than cross-reactive with common cold coronaviruses. In convalescent patients, a median about 90% of post-vaccine SARS-CoV-2-reactive clones were detected only after vaccination, and vaccine-specific priming was suggested by this finding. Although the median number of SARS-CoV-2-reactive clonotypes went up from around 20 after infection to around 40 after vaccination, the increase was not significant. The study included relatively few convalescent patients and did not analyze early timepoints after natural infection.

This clonotype was found a few times. What antigen it recognizes has not been identified. No much larger clone is present one base from it, and per-base qualities are unavailable. This sample's treatment or condition label indicates: approximately nine-day PBMC culture with coronavirus spike peptide pools or control peptides (ViraFEST assay). The ViraFEST assay was used in the study, in which antigen-specific T cells were expanded with peptide pools and expanded clonotypes were subsequently identified by TCR sequencing. The convalescent patients' positive SARS-CoV-2 PCR tests were from March to December 2020, which was before the Alpha, Beta and Delta variants emerged in the United States. Each well held two million PBMCs cultured with 9 to 10 ug/ml peptide pools in IMDM containing around 5% human AB serum and 9.5 to 10 IU/ml IL-2. Half of the culture medium was replaced with fresh IL-2-containing medium on days 3 and 7. After about nine days of culture, CD4+ T cells were isolated by negative selection with the EasySep CD4+ T cell isolation kit. Ficoll-Paque Plus gradient centrifugation was used to isolate PBMCs from whole blood, and the isolated PBMCs were then either used fresh or cryopreserved at -140C. Culture conditions were generally each tested in triplicate wells.

From its cysteine to its phenylalanine, the CDR3 spans 16 amino acids. CDR3 DNA only is kept here, 48 bases in frame from base 1. CDR1 and CDR2 are drawn from the germline V gene: SGHVS, FQNEAQ. The germline ends are 16 bases apart after V is trimmed by 1 base and J by 4 bases. Libraries were made using PCR. TCR sequencing of DNA from cultured CD4+ T cells used the Oncomine TCR Beta short-read assay at the Johns Hopkins FTIC core. The QIAamp micro DNA kit was used to extract genomic DNA from the cultured CD4+ T cells. Oncomine TCR Beta libraries from cultured CD4+ T cells were pooled with unique dual indexes and sequenced on an Illumina iSeq 100. Regarding the original processing steps: Non-productive sequences were removed, and CDR3s not starting with C, not ending with F or W, or shorter than 7 amino acids were discarded. The MANAFEST web application was used to identify antigen-specific clonotypes by comparing peptide-stimulated wells against reference wells and other culture wells. An FDR below 0.05, an odds ratio above 5, and a productive frequency above 0.1% in at least two of three replicate wells were required for clones to be considered positive. A clonotype counted as cross-reactive if it showed significant expansion both in the SARS-CoV-2 spike wells and in at least one common cold coronavirus spike condition. CDR3 homology was assessed with Levenshtein distances (stringdist) and unrooted phylogenetic trees (ape) in R version 3.6.1. TCRdb ran its own pipeline on the public reads, namely fastp trimming at Q25 and MiXCR clone calling, and kept in-frame beta chains. Records with the same CDR3 protein are collapsed into one entry carrying the most frequent genes and DNA. These V and J calls originate from TCRdb's pipeline instead of the authors' own analysis. The sample table lists about 11,000 distinct CDR3 sequences, around half of them with a count of one. The top ten constitute 8.5% of the sample.

The chain is encoded by TRBV7-8 joined to TRBJ1-2; the D gene identity is not certain. Sequencing input: CD4+ T cells from blood, cultured in vitro. This sequence originates from a human donor who had recovered from COVID-19. The sequenced DNA is TGTGCCAGCAGCTTAGGTTCGAGTGGAGGGTCCTATGGCTACACCTTC. Its protein product is CASSLGSSGGSYGYTF.